A single sample is the source of the 32 T cell receptor beta chains below, sequenced in a study of shared clonotypes between healthy human individuals (dated by TCRdb to the early 2020s). Library construction relied on the immunoSEQ multiplex PCR assay. The table was pulled from immuneACCESS by TCRdb, which kept in-frame rearrangements only. Such tables lose some clones; where checked, under half of the loss comes from unresolved V genes, and the rest has no known cause. This sample is represented by about 2.2 million clones; roughly 93% of them were singletons. The top ten constitute about 1.6% of the sample. CD8 naive samples were CD45RO-negative cells positively selected for CCR7, giving a CD45RA+CCR7+ population that excluded TemRA cells. The sequenced sample was naive CD8+ T cells from PBMCs. The cell subset or site label on this specimen signifies: CD45RA+CCR7+. The receptors derive from a man aged 18-30 years in good health. Some clones in this sample may be carry-over from other donors' samples.

The rearrangement joins TRBV27 to TRBJ1-5, with 7 bases that match TRBD1. The J segment lost 7 bases and the V segment lost 5 bases, leaving 11 bases of the junction unmatched. Germline loops: CDR1 MNHEY, CDR2 SMNVEV (reference sequence). The CDR3 runs 15 residues. The CDR3 DNA reads as TGTGCCAGCAGTCTAAGCGCAGGGGGTAGACAGCCCCAGCATTTT. It specifies CASSLSAGGRQPQHF.

A single count supports this clone. The V call is TRBV7-9, the J call TRBJ1-1, with 11 bases identical to TRBD1. Germline CDR1 reads SEHNR; CDR2 reads FQNEAQ (reference sequence). The CDR3 sequence is 18 residues long. The junction had 14 bases not matched to a gene; V was cut back by 4 bases and J by 4 bases. CDR3: CASSSLGQGASGGTEAFF. The CDR3 bases are TGTGCCAGCAGCTCATTAGGACAGGGGGCCTCCGGCGGCACTGAAGCTTTCTTT.

The chain uses TRBV25-1 and TRBJ2-1; D unresolved. This CDR3 comprises 15 residues. V lost 9 bases to trimming and J lost 0 bases, with 15 bases between them. Per the germline V gene, CDR1 is MGHDK and CDR2 is SYGVNS. In nucleotides, the CDR3 is TGTGCCAGTACCCCCTCGGTAAGCTCCTACAATGAGCAGTTCTTC. Translated, it gives CASTPSVSSYNEQFF. Looking up the rest from reference TRBV25-1 and TRBJ2-1 gives the full variable domain: EADIYQTPRYLVIGTGKKITLECSQTMGHDKMYWYQQDPGMELHLIHYSYGVNSTEKGDLSSESTVSRIRTEHFPLTLESARPSHTSQYLCASTPSVSSYNEQFFGPGTRLTVL.

Notes on this clone: In the same sample, other DNA sequences code for this CDR3. The chain carries TRBV9 and TRBJ2-7; D perhaps matches TRBD1 (5 bases). The CDR3 consists of 13 residues. Trimming took 1 base from V and 1 from J, leaving 6 bases between them. Per the germline V gene, CDR1 is SGDLS and CDR2 is YYNGEE. CDR3 DNA: TGTGCCAGCAGCGTACAGGGATCCTACGAGCAGTACTTC. It codes for CASSVQGSYEQYF.

The chain is built from TRBV10-3 and TRBJ2-1; D is perhaps TRBD2 (6 bases). V was cut by 5 bases and J by 8 bases, with 10 bases left in between. The length of the CDR3 is 12 residues. The germline V gene has CDR1 ENHRY and CDR2 SYGVKD. Here the CDR3 DNA reads TGTGCCATCAGTCAGGAGGGCGATGAGCAGTTCTTC. Protein product: CAISQEGDEQFF.

The sample holds one count of this clone. This sequence joins TRBV4-1 and TRBJ1-2, with unresolved D. Germline V gene sequence: CDR1 MGHRA, CDR2 YSYEKL. The CDR3 length is 14 residues. Trimming stripped 4 bases from V and 8 bases from J, with 17 bases between. DNA of the CDR3: TGCGCCAGCAGCCTATCGGGCCAGCCAGGCGGCTACACCTTC. Translated, it gives CASSLSGQPGGYTF.

CDR3 nucleotide sequence: TGCGCCAGCAGCATCACCGGGACTAGCGGGTCTAGCACAGATACGCAGTATTTT. This sequence encodes CASSITGTSGSSTDTQYF. The rearrangement links TRBV5-1 to TRBJ2-3; TRBD2 matches at 12 bases. After removal of 4 bases from V and 0 bases from J, the junction contained 9 bases not matched to a gene. This CDR3 contains 18 residues. Looked up from germline, CDR1 is SGHRS and CDR2 is YFSETQ.

The chain uses TRBV11-2 and TRBJ1-2; TRBD1 agrees at 7 bases. V gave up 7 bases and J gave up 5 bases; unmatched junction bases: 13. From germline, CDR1 is SGHAT and CDR2 FQNNGV. The CDR3 consists of 15 residues. Written as DNA, the CDR3 is TGTGCCAGCACTCCCCGGACAGGCTGGTCGTATGGCTACACCTTC. It encodes CASTPRTGWSYGYTF. Together with reference TRBV11-2 and TRBJ1-2, the CDR3 gives the full variable domain: EAGVAQSPRYKIIEKRQSVAFWCNPISGHATLYWYQQILGQGPKLLIQFQNNGVVDDSQLPKDRFSAERLKGVDSTLKIQPAKLEDSAVYLCASTPRTGWSYGYTFGSGTRLTVV.

This clone was detected once. V usage is TRBV29-1 and J usage is TRBJ2-1; D unresolved. Germline loops: CDR1 SQVTM, CDR2 ANQGSEA. The CDR3 loop spans 13 amino acids. The ends were cut back, 3 bases at V and 8 bases at J, with 14 bases in the middle. CDR3 nucleotide sequence: TGCAGCGTTGAGACCGGTTATTTCGATGAGCAGTTCTTC. Amino acid sequence: CSVETGYFDEQFF.

The CDR3 DNA sequence: TGTGCAAGTCGCTTCTCCAAAGATTTGAACACCGGGGAGCTGTTTTTT. This gives the protein CASRFSKDLNTGELFF. V usage is TRBV12-2 and J usage is TRBJ2-2. TRBV12-2 is designated a pseudogene. The CDR3 is made up of 16 amino acids.

V is TRBV13 and J is TRBJ2-1; 12 nucleotides align to TRBD2. The CDR3 sequence is 16 residues long. Trimming at V came to 4 bases and at J to 2 bases, leaving 3 bases not matched to a gene. Germline V lookup: CDR1 PRHDT, CDR2 FYEKMQ (reference sequence). CDR3 amino acids: CASSWGLAGAYNEQFF. The DNA of the CDR3 is TGTGCCAGCAGCTGGGGACTAGCGGGCGCCTACAATGAGCAGTTCTTC.

Ten or more counts support this clone. The V call is TRBV5-1, the J call TRBJ2-1; TRBD2 aligns across 9 bases. Looked up from germline, CDR1 is SGHRS and CDR2 is YFSETQ. The CDR3 has 13 amino acids. V lost 5 bases to trimming and J lost 6 bases; unmatched junction nucleotides: 3. CDR3 sequence (DNA): TGCGCCAGCAGACTAGCGGGCGCCAATGAGCAGTTCTTC. Its translation: CASRLAGANEQFF.

The rearrangement joins TRBV15 to TRBJ2-7; D is possibly TRBD1 or TRBD2 (6 bases each). Germline V gene data show CDR1 as LNHNV and CDR2 as YYDKDF (reference sequence). The CDR3 covers 13 residues. The V end lost 3 bases, the J end lost 3 bases, and 9 bases lay between the germline ends. The CDR3 region is CATSRGGDYEQYF. The DNA of the CDR3 is TGTGCCACCAGCAGGGGGGGCGACTACGAGCAGTACTTC.

The chain recombines TRBV28 with TRBJ2-5; TRBD1 might be the D (5 bases). Trimming pared 3 bases from V and 5 bases from J, leaving 19 bases between. The CDR3 length is 16 residues. Germline lookup yields CDR1 MDHEN and CDR2 SYDVKM. This CDR3 reads CASSLLGAGSRETQYF. The DNA for the CDR3 is TGTGCCAGCAGTTTGTTAGGGGCAGGGTCCAGGGAGACCCAGTACTTC.

The chain is built from TRBV9 and TRBJ2-3, with TRBD2 matching over 10 bases. The CDR3 has 19 residues. CDR1 is SGDLS, CDR2 YYNGEE, per germline. Trimming removed 0 bases from V and 0 bases from J; junction bases left unmatched: 10. CDR3 nucleotides: TGTGCCAGCAGCGTAGATCAGCGGGAGGGCCATATGAGCACAGATACGCAGTATTTT. Protein sequence: CASSVDQREGHMSTDTQYF.

The chain employs TRBV5-6 and TRBJ2-1; D is perhaps TRBD1 or TRBD2 (5 bases each). Per the germline V gene, CDR1 is SGHDT and CDR2 is YYEEEE. Trimming left V 1 base short and J 8 bases short, with 13 bases between. The CDR3 consists of 14 residues. The CDR3 nucleotides read TGTGCCAGCAGCTTGTTCAGCAGGGACCATGAGCAGTTCTTC. This encodes CASSLFSRDHEQFF.

The genes are TRBV5-4 and TRBJ2-3; TRBD2 might be the D (6 bases). Germline V CDR1 and CDR2: SGHNT, YYREEE (reference sequence). The ends were cut back, 4 bases at V and 2 bases at J, with 17 bases in the middle. CDR3 length: 16 amino acids. DNA of the CDR3: TGTGCCAGCAGCCCCGGCCGGGACTCTTACACAGATACGCAGTATTTT. Translated, it gives CASSPGRDSYTDTQYF.

The chain couples TRBV11-2 to TRBJ1-1; no clear D. Germline V gene sequence: CDR1 SGHAT, CDR2 FQNNGV. With 3 bases removed from V and 3 bases from J, the gap between germline ends came to 14 bases. The CDR3 is made up of 15 amino acids. CDR3 coding DNA: TGTGCCAGCAGCTTCGGGGTGGGAAGGGACACTGAAGCTTTCTTT. Amino acid sequence: CASSFGVGRDTEAFF.

The V and J genes are TRBV5-1 and TRBJ2-1; 16 bases line up with TRBD2. Germline V gene data show CDR1 as SGHRS and CDR2 as YFSETQ. V dropped 4 bases and J dropped 8; count of bases not matched to a gene: 6. This CDR3 is built from 16 residues. In DNA, the CDR3 is TGCGCCAGCAGCCCGGGACTAGCGGGAGGGCGGGATGAGCAGTTCTTC. It is translated as CASSPGLAGGRDEQFF.

DNA of the CDR3: TGTGCCAGCAGCCTAGGGATCTATCTAAACAATGAGCAGTTCTTC. It codes for CASSLGIYLNNEQFF. V gene TRBV6-5 combines with J gene TRBJ2-1, with D hard to call. The length of the CDR3 is 15 residues. Per the germline V gene, CDR1 is MNHEY and CDR2 is SVGAGI. Trimming stripped 6 bases from V and 5 bases from J, with 17 bases between.

CDR3: CASSGQDRDSTDTQYF. In DNA form, the CDR3 reads TGTGCCAGCAGCGGCCAGGACAGGGACTCCACAGATACGCAGTATTTT. This sequence joins TRBV5-6 and TRBJ2-3, with TRBD1 matching over 8 bases. The CDR3 sequence is 16 residues long. V shed 4 bases, J shed 2 bases, and the junction held 9 bases outside the gene matches. Per germline, CDR1 SGHDT and CDR2 YYEEEE.

The chain uses TRBV4-3 and TRBJ2-7, with D perhaps matching TRBD1 (5 bases). The CDR3 contains 14 residues. With 4 bases removed from V and 4 bases from J, the gap between germline ends came to 14 bases. Germline CDR1 is LGHNA and CDR2 is YSLEER. This chain's CDR3 is CASSLKKGHYEQYF. CDR3 DNA: TGCGCCAGCAGCCTGAAAAAGGGGCATTACGAGCAGTACTTC.

The chain employs TRBV28 and TRBJ2-7, with D perhaps matching TRBD1 or TRBD2 (5 bases each). This CDR3 has 14 amino acids. V shed 3 bases and J shed 2 bases, with 11 bases lying between them. Germline lookup yields CDR1 MDHEN and CDR2 SYDVKM. The CDR3 nucleotides read TGTGCCAGCAGTTTGCAGGTGGGACCCTACGAGCAGTACTTC. This sequence encodes CASSLQVGPYEQYF.

The V and J genes are TRBV19 and TRBJ2-7; D may be TRBD1 or TRBD2 (5 bases each). In germline, CDR1 is LNHDA, CDR2 SQIVND (reference sequence). CDR3 length: 14 amino acids. With 7 bases removed from V and 2 bases from J, the gap between germline ends came to 15 bases. In DNA, the CDR3 is TGTGCCAGTAACCCGGGACCTCTAACCTACGAGCAGTACTTC. It codes for CASNPGPLTYEQYF.

The J gene is TRBJ1-2, the V gene TRBV27, with D maybe TRBD1 (6 bases). V lost 3 bases and J 6 bases, leaving 11 bases between the germline ends. Germline CDR1 MNHEY, CDR2 SMNVEV (reference sequence). CDR3 length equals 13 residues. The CDR3 DNA reads TGTGCCAGCAGTTTGGTTCAGGGGCATGGCTACACCTTC. Protein product: CASSLVQGHGYTF.

Worth noting for this clone: In the same sample, other DNA sequences code for this CDR3. The V call is TRBV5-1, the J call TRBJ2-3; D is perhaps TRBD1 (6 bases). CDR1 is SGHRS and CDR2 is YFSETQ in the germline V gene. The CDR3 contains 13 residues. Trimming shortened V by 4 bases and J by 4 bases, and 10 bases separated the two germline ends. The CDR3: CASSVTGADTQYF. CDR3 DNA: TGCGCCAGCAGCGTGACAGGCGCAGATACGCAGTATTTT. The entire variable domain, with the rest obtained from reference TRBV5-1 and TRBJ2-3, is as follows: KAGVTQTPRYLIKTRGQQVTLSCSPISGHRSVSWYQQTPGQGLQFLFEYFSETQRNKGNFPGRFSGRQFSNSRSEMNVSTLELGDSALYLCASSVTGADTQYFGPGTRLTVL.

The chain links TRBV11-2 to TRBJ2-3; D may be TRBD2 (6 bases). V lost 10 bases and J lost 1, with 27 bases in between. CDR1 SGHAT and CDR2 FQNNGV come from the germline V gene. CDR3 length: 18 amino acids. The CDR3 coding sequence is TGTGCCACCAAGCCCCGCGGGAAGATGGGGCGAGGCACAGATACGCAGTATTTT. Translating it yields CATKPRGKMGRGTDTQYF. The full variable domain, with the rest looked up from reference TRBV11-2 and TRBJ2-3, is EAGVAQSPRYKIIEKRQSVAFWCNPISGHATLYWYQQILGQGPKLLIQFQNNGVVDDSQLPKDRFSAERLKGVDSTLKIQPAKLEDSAVYLCATKPRGKMGRGTDTQYFGPGTRLTVL.

The CDR3 sequence is CAWSVLTSGYTF. The CDR3 DNA reads as TGTGCCTGGAGTGTACTAACATCCGGCTACACCTTC. The V gene is TRBV30, the J gene TRBJ1-2; D is unresolved. Trimming pared 0 bases from V and 8 bases from J, leaving 10 bases between. Germline V lookup: CDR1 GTSNPN, CDR2 SVGIG (reference sequence). The CDR3 loop spans 12 amino acids.

V is TRBV2 and J is TRBJ1-1; D is unclear. CDR3 length equals 16 residues. Deletions cut 0 bases from V and 0 bases from J, with 11 bases between. Germline-derived CDR1 and CDR2 are SNHLY and FYNNEI. The DNA of the CDR3 is TGTGCCAGCAGTGAAGCGCCGGGCCGCTTGAACACTGAAGCTTTCTTT. This translates into CASSEAPGRLNTEAFF.

The chain links TRBV29-1 to TRBJ2-1, with TRBD2 as a possible D gene (5 bases). The germline V and J ends were trimmed by 5 bases and 4 bases, with 12 bases remaining between them. The CDR3 extends over 13 amino acids. Per germline, CDR1 SQVTM and CDR2 ANQGSEA. Here the CDR3 reads CSVFLAEYNEQFF. The CDR3 DNA sequence: TGCAGCGTTTTTCTAGCAGAATACAATGAGCAGTTCTTC.

The chain links TRBV4-2 to TRBJ2-7; weak D call: TRBD2 (6 bases). CDR1 LGHNA and CDR2 YNFKEQ come from the germline V gene. Trimming removed 1 base from V and 3 bases from J, with 13 bases in between. This CDR3 region has 15 residues. The CDR3 region is CASSQVVEGRYEQYF. As DNA, the CDR3 is TGTGCCAGCAGCCAAGTGGTGGAGGGCCGCTACGAGCAGTACTTC.

This clone was observed once. This same CDR3 is encoded by further DNA sequences in the sample. V is TRBV7-9 and J is TRBJ1-1, with D maybe TRBD1 (6 bases). This CDR3 is built from 14 residues. The germline gives CDR1 SEHNR, CDR2 FQNEAQ (reference sequence). The ends were cut back, 1 base at V and 2 bases at J, with 8 bases in the middle. The CDR3 bases are TGTGCCAGCAGCTTAGGTGGGGGCAACACTGAAGCTTTCTTT. Its translation is CASSLGGGNTEAFF.